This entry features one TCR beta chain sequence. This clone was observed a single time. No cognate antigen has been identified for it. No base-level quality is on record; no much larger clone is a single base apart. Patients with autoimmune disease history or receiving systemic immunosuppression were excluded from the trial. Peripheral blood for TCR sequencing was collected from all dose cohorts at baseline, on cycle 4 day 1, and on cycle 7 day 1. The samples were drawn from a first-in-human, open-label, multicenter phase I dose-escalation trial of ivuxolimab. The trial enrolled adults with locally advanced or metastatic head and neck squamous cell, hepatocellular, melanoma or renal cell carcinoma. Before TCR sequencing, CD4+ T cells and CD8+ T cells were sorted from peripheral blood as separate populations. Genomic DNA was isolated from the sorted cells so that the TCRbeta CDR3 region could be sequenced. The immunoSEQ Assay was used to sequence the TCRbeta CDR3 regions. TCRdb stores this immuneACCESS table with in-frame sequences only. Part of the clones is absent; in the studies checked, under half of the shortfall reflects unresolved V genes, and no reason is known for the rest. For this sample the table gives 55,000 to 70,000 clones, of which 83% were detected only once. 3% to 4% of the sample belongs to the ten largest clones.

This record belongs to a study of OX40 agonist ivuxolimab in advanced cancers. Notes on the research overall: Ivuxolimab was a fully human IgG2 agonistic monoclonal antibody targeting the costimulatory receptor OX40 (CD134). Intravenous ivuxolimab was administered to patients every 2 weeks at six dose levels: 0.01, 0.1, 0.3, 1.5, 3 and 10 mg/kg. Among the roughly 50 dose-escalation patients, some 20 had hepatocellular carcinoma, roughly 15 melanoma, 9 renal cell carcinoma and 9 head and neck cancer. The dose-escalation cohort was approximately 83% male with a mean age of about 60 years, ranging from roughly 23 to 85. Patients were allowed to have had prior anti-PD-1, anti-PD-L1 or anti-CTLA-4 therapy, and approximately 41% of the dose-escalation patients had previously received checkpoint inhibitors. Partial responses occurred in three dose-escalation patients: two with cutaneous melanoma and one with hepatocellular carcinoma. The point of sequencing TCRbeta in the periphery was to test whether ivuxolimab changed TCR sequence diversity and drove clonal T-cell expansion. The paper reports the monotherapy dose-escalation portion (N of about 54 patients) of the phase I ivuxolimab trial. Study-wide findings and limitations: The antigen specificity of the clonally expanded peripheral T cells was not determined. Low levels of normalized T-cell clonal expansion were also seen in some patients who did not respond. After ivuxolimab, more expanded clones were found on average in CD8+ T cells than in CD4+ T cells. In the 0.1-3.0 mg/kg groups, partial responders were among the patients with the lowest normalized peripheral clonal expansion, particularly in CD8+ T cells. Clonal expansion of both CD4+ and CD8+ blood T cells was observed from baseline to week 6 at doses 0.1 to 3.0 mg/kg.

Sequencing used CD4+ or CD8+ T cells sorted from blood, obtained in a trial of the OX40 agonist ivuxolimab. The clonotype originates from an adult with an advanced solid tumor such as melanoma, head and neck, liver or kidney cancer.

The nucleotide sequence reads as follows: TGTGCCAGCTGTCGGGACAGGGGTACAGATACGCAGTATTTT. Translated, it reads CASCRDRGTDTQYF. In this chain, TRBV7-2 is recombined with TRBJ2-3; TRBD1 agrees with 10 junctional bases. In the germline V gene, CDR1 corresponds to SGHTA and CDR2 to FQGNSA. From cysteine to phenylalanine, the CDR3 is 14 amino acids long. Solely the CDR3 DNA is kept, with 42 bases framed from the first base. Ends trimmed: V by 8 bases, J by 3 bases; bases unmatched to a gene: 5.